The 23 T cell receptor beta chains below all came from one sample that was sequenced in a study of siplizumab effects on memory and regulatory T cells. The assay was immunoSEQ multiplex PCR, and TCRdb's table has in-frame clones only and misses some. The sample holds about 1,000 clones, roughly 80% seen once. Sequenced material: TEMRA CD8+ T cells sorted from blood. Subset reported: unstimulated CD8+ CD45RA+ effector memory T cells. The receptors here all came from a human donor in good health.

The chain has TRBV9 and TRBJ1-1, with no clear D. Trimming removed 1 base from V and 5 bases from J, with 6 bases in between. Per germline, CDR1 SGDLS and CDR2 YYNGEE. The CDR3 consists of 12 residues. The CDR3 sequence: CASSVSGTEAFF. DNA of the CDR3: TGTGCCAGCAGCGTAAGCGGGACTGAAGCTTTCTTT.

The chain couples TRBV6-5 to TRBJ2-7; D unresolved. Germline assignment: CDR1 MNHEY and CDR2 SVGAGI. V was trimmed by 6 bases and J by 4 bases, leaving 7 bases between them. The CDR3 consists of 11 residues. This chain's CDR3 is CASSLGYEQYF. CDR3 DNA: TGTGCCAGCAGCCTCGGATACGAGCAGTACTTC.

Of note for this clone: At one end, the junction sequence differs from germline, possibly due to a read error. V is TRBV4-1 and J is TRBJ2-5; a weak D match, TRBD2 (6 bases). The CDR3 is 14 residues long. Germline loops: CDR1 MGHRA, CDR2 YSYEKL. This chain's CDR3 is CASSLGTLQETQYF. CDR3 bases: TGTGCCAGCAGCCTAGGGACTCTTCAAGAGACCCAGTACTTC.

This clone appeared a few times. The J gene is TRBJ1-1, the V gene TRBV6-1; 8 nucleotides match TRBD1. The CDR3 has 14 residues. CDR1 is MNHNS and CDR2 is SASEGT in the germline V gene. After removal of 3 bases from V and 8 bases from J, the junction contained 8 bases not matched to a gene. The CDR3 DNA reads TGTGCCAGCAGTGACTTTCAGGGGGCGCAGGAAGCTTTCTTT. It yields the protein CASSDFQGAQEAFF.

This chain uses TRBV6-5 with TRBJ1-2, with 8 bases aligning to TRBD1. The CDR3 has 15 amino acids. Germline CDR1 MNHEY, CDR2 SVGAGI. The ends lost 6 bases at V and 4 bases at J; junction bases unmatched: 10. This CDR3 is CASSRRTGIFYGYTF. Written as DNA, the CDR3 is TGTGCCAGCAGCCGACGGACAGGGATTTTCTATGGCTACACCTTC.

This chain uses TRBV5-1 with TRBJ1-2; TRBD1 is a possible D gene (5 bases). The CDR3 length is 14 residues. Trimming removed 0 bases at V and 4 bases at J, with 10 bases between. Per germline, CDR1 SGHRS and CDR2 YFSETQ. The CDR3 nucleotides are TGCGCCAGCAGCTTGGCCGACAGCCGCTATGGCTACACCTTC. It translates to CASSLADSRYGYTF.

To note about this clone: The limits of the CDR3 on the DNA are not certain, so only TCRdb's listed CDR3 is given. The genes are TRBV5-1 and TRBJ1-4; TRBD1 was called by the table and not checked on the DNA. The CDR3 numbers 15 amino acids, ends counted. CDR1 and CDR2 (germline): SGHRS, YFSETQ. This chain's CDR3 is CASSFPDRRMKNCFF.

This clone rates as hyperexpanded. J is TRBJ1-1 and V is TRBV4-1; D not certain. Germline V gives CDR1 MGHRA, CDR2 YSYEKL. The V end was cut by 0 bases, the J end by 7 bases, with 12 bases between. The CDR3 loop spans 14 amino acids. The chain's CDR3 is CASSQDPQKLEAFF. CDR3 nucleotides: TGCGCCAGCAGCCAAGATCCACAGAAGCTTGAAGCTTTCTTT.

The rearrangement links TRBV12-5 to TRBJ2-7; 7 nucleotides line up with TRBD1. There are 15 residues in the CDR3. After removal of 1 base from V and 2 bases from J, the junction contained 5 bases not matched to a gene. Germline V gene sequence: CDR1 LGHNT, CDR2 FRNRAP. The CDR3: CASGLAPDRAYEQYF. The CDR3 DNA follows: TGTGCTAGTGGTTTGGCACCCGACAGGGCCTACGAGCAGTACTTC.

The CDR3 spells CASSQSPPGLNSPLHF. The CDR3 DNA sequence: TGCGCCAGCAGCCAATCCCCGCCAGGGCTTAATTCACCCCTCCACTTT. The V gene is TRBV4-1, the J gene TRBJ1-6; D is possibly TRBD1 (5 bases). The germline V gene encodes CDR1 MGHRA and CDR2 YSYEKL. V was trimmed by 2 bases and J by 6 bases, leaving 14 bases between them. This CDR3 contains 16 residues.

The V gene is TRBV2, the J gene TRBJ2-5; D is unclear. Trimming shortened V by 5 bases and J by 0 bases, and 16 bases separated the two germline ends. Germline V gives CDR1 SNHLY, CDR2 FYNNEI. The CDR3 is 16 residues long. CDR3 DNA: TGTGCCAGCAGTCCCCGACTCACAAGAAACCAAGAGACCCAGTACTTC. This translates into CASSPRLTRNQETQYF.

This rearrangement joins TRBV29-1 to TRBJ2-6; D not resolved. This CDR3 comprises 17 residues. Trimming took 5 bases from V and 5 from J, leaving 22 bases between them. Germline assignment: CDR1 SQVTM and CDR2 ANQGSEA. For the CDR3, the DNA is TGCAGCGTTATTTACATACTAATACAAAGTCGGGCCAACGTCCTGACTTTC. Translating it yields CSVIYILIQSRANVLTF.

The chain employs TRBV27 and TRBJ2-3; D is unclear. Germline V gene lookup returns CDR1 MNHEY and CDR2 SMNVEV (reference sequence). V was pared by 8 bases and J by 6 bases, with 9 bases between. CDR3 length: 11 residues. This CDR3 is CASDIADTQYF. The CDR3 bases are TGTGCCAGCGACATTGCGGATACGCAGTATTTT.

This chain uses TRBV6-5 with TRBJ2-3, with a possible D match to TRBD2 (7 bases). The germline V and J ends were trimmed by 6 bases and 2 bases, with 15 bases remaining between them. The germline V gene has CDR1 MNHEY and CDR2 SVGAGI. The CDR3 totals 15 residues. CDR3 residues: CASRTGGRDTDTQYF. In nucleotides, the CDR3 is TGTGCCAGCAGAACGGGGGGCCGCGACACAGATACGCAGTATTTT.

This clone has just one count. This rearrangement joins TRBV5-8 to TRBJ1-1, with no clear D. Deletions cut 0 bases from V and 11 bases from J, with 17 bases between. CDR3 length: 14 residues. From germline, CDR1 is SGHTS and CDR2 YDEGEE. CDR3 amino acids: CASSLGFRFGWAFF. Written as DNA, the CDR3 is TGTGCCAGCAGCTTGGGTTTCCGGTTTGGTTGGGCTTTCTTT.

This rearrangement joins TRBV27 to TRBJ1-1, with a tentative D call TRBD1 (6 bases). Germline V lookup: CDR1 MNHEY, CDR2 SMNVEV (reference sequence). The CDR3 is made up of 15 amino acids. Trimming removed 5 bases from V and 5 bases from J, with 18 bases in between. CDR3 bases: TGTGCCAGCAGTCCGTGGAACAGGGTGGCAACTGAAGCTTTCTTT. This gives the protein CASSPWNRVATEAFF.

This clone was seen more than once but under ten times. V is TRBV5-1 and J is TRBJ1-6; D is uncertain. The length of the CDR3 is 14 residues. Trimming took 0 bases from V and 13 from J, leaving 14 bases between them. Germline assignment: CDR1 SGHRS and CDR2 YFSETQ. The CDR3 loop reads CASSLAGPLGPLHF. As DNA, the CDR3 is TGCGCCAGCAGCTTGGCGGGCCCCCTAGGTCCCCTCCACTTT.

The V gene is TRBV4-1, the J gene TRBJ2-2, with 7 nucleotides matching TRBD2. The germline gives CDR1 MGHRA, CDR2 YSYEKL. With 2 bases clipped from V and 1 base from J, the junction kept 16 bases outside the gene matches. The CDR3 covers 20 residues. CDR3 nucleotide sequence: TGCGCCAGCAGCCAACCCCGGGACTATAAAAAAAGAAAGAACACCGGGGAGCTGTTTTTT. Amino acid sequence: CASSQPRDYKKRKNTGELFF.

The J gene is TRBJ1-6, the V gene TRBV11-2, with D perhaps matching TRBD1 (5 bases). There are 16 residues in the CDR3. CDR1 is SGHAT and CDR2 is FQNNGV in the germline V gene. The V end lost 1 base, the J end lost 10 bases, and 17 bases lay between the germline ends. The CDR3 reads CASSLVHAGRASPLHF. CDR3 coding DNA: TGTGCCAGCAGCTTAGTCCATGCAGGGCGCGCATCACCCCTCCACTTT.

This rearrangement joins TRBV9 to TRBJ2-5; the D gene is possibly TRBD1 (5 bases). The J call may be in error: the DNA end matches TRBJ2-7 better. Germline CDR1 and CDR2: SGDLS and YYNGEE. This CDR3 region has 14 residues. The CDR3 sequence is CASSVGADSYEQYF. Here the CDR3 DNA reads TGTGCCAGCAGCGTAGGTGCTGACAGCTACGAGCAGTACTTC.

The CDR3 nucleotides are TGTGCCAGCAGCTCCCGGGCCTTGTTATCACCCCTCCACTTT. This translates into CASSSRALLSPLHF. The V and J genes are TRBV7-9 and TRBJ1-6, with D unclear. This CDR3 has 14 amino acids. Trimming removed 4 bases from V and 10 bases from J, with 14 bases in between. The germline V gene has CDR1 SEHNR and CDR2 FQNEAQ (reference sequence).

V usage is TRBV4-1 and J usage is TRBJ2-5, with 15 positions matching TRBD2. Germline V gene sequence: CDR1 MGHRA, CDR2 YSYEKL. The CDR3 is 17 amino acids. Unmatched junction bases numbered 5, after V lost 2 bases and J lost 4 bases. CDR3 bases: TGCGCCAGCAGCCAATCCGGACTAGCGGGGGGGCTAGAGACCCAGTACTTC. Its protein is CASSQSGLAGGLETQYF.

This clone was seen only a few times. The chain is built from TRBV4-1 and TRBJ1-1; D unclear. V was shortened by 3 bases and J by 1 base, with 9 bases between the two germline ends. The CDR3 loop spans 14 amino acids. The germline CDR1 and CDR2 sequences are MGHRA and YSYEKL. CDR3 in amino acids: CASSHPKENTEAFF. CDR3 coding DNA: TGCGCCAGCAGCCACCCTAAAGAGAACACTGAAGCTTTCTTT.